This TCR beta chain was identified in a study of blood T cell repertoires in COVID-19. The overall study: Samples taken during acute and convalescent COVID-19 were collected in the United States, Italy and Spain. The cDNA or gDNA used as material had been derived from T cells, B-cell-depleted T cells, or PBMCs.

Germline lookup yields CDR1 MRHNA and CDR2 SNTAGT. The CDR3 extends over 14 amino acids. The V gene end was trimmed by 3 bases and the J gene end by 8 bases; junction bases not matched to a gene: 9. Under the authors' procedure: Amplification of reference gene primers provided the estimated nucleated cell counts. Only in-frame clones appear in the TCRdb table, and some are missing; sequencing was by immunoSEQ multiplex PCR. That table supplies the V and J calls and clone size; D and trimming were determined from the DNA. The sample gives about 220,000 clones, less than 85% of which show up once; about 3.6% is in the top ten.

What was sequenced was peripheral blood. The receptor was isolated from a woman of 80 years or more with acute or convalescent COVID-19. The gene calls are TRBV6-4 and TRBJ1-2; 7 positions agree with TRBD1. The CDR3 loop is CASSEDHRGGGYTF. Here the CDR3 DNA reads TGTGCCAGCAGTGAAGACCACAGGGGTGGCGGCTACACCTTC.